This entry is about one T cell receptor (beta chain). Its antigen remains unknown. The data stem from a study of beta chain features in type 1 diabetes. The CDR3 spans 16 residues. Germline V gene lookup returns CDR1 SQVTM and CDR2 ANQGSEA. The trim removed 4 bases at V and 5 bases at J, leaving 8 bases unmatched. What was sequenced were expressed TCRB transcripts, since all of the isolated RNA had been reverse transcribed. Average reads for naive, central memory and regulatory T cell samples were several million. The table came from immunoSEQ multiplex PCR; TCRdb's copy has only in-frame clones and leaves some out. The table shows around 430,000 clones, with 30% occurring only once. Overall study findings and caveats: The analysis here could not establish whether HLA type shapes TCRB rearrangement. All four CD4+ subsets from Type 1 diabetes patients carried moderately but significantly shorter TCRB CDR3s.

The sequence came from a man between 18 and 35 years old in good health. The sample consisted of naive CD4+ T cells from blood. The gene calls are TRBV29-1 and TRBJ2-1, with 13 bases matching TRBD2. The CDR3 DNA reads TGCAGCGTTGGCCGGGGACTAGCGGGAAGCAACAATGAGCAGTTCTTC. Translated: CSVGRGLAGSNNEQFF.